A selection of T cell receptor beta chains follows, all from one sample in a study of long-term antiretroviral therapy in people with HIV. Some clones are missing from TCRdb's copy, which holds only in-frame ones; the method was immunoSEQ multiplex PCR. The table lists approximately 12,000 clones, approximately 83% of them singletons. The source was unsorted PBMCs, collected 3.4 years after starting antiretroviral therapy. The source is a man aged 40-49 years with HIV. Each CDR3 is given with its conserved first and last residue.

v_call: TRBV19
j_call: TRBJ1-5
cdr3_aa: CASSMRLEGNQPQHF

v_call: TRBV28
j_call: TRBJ2-1
cdr3_aa: CASSLYPSGGRNEQFF

v_call: TRBV2
j_call: TRBJ2-5
cdr3_aa: CASMLTIGTPEETQYF

v_call: TRBV7-2
j_call: TRBJ2-1
cdr3_aa: CASSLEPGHNEQFF

v_call: TRBV7-3
j_call: TRBJ2-7
cdr3_aa: CASSLKRWCYEQYF

v_call: TRBV5-1
j_call: TRBJ2-7
cdr3_aa: CASSRLGGGLITYEQYF

v_call: TRBV30
j_call: TRBJ1-1
cdr3_aa: CAWSKMGNLVNTEAFF

v_call: TRBV28
j_call: TRBJ1-2
cdr3_aa: CASSQTGTTYGYTF

v_call: TRBV28
j_call: TRBJ1-1
cdr3_aa: CASRRGGDMNTEAFF

v_call: TRBV11-2
j_call: TRBJ1-2
cdr3_aa: CASSLGAGANYGYTF

v_call: TRBV28
j_call: TRBJ2-7
cdr3_aa: CASSLSGRAMDEQYF

v_call: TRBV29-1
j_call: TRBJ2-7
cdr3_aa: CSVRLADSYEQYF

v_call: TRBV30
j_call: TRBJ1-5
cdr3_aa: CAWSVQGPGNQPQHF

v_call: TRBV7-6
j_call: TRBJ1-2
cdr3_aa: CASSPGQGYGYTF

v_call: TRBV14
j_call: TRBJ1-5
cdr3_aa: CASSQDRAQPQHF

v_call: TRBV7-9
j_call: TRBJ2-7
cdr3_aa: CASSLSGTGSYEQYF

v_call: TRBV7-9
j_call: TRBJ2-7
cdr3_aa: CASSRQNEQYF

v_call: TRBV15
j_call: TRBJ1-2
cdr3_aa: CATSRDDRENYGYTF

v_call: TRBV27
j_call: TRBJ2-3
cdr3_aa: CASSSTGTDTQYF

v_call: TRBV9
j_call: TRBJ1-1
cdr3_aa: CASSVEGENTEAFF

v_call: TRBV28
j_call: TRBJ1-5
cdr3_aa: CASIPTGAGEAQPQHF

v_call: TRBV30
j_call: TRBJ1-1
cdr3_aa: CAWDRRRAEAFF

v_call: TRBV2
j_call: TRBJ2-3
cdr3_aa: CASLGRSTDTQYF